Below are 29 T cell receptor beta chains sequenced from a single sample in a study of blood T cell repertoires in COVID-19 (dated by TCRdb to 2020 to 2022). The method was the immunoSEQ multiplex PCR assay. TCRdb obtained this table from immuneACCESS and retained in-frame rearrangements with V and J assigned. These tables miss some clones; where compared with another copy, unresolved V genes account for less than half of the shortfall, and the remainder is unexplained. The sample table lists some 170,000 clones, more than 80% of them with a count of one. The ten most abundant clones make up approximately 8.9% of the sample. The sequencing sample was made of peripheral blood. The origin of the receptors is a woman aged 60-75 years with acute or convalescent COVID-19.

The chain couples TRBV18 to TRBJ1-2, with D unclear. The CDR3 contains 13 residues. Germline CDR1 KGHSH, CDR2 LQKENI. The V end lost 4 bases, the J end lost 2 bases, and 8 bases lay between the germline ends. For the CDR3, the DNA is TGTGCCAGCTCACAAGAGGCAAACTATGGCTACACCTTC. Amino acids: CASSQEANYGYTF. Looking up the rest from reference TRBV18 and TRBJ1-2 gives the full variable domain: NAGVMQNPRHLVRRRGQEARLRCSPMKGHSHVYWYRQLPEEGLKFMVYLQKENIIDESGMPKERFSAEFPKEGPSILRIQQVVRGDSAAYFCASSQEANYGYTFGSGTRLTVV.

The chain has TRBV6-1 and TRBJ1-2; a weak D match, TRBD1 (5 bases). The germline V and J ends were trimmed by 2 bases and 5 bases, with 15 bases remaining between them. This CDR3 is 15 amino acids long. CDR1 is MNHNS and CDR2 is SASEGT in the germline V gene. The CDR3: CASSEPGISFYGYTF. CDR3 DNA: TGTGCCAGCAGTGAACCAGGGATCTCCTTTTATGGCTACACCTTC.

The chain recombines TRBV19 with TRBJ1-6; TRBD1 aligns across 8 bases. J was trimmed by 7 bases and V by 5 bases; bases with no gene match: 7. The CDR3 has 15 residues. Germline CDR1 is LNHDA and CDR2 is SQIVND (reference sequence). CDR3 protein: CASSPGQGNNSPLHF. In DNA, the CDR3 is TGTGCCAGTAGTCCCGGACAGGGTAACAATTCACCCCTCCACTTT.

The rearrangement links TRBV19 to TRBJ1-2; D not certain. Trimming took 2 bases from V and 6 from J, leaving 19 bases between them. The germline V gene has CDR1 LNHDA and CDR2 SQIVND (reference sequence). The CDR3 sequence is 16 residues long. The CDR3 nucleotides are TGTGCCAGTAGTATAAAGCCTGCCCAAGGCGAGGATGGCTACACCTTC. This sequence encodes CASSIKPAQGEDGYTF.

Only one count was recorded for this clone. V is TRBV2 and J is TRBJ1-5, with TRBD1 identical over 10 bases. J lost 1 base, V lost 2 bases, and 8 bases had no gene match. Germline assignment: CDR1 SNHLY and CDR2 FYNNEI. The CDR3 is made up of 18 amino acids. The CDR3 loop is CASSERDRGGVSNQPQHF. The CDR3 DNA is TGTGCCAGCAGTGAAAGGGACAGGGGAGGTGTAAGCAATCAGCCCCAGCATTTT.

As concerns this clone: Other DNA sequences in the sample encode the same CDR3. The gene calls are TRBV9 and TRBJ1-1; 8 bases match TRBD1. The CDR3 length is 15 residues. V was clipped by 4 bases and J by 0 bases; unmatched bases: 5. Germline V gene data show CDR1 as SGDLS and CDR2 as YYNGEE. The CDR3 region is CASSPRQGMNTEAFF. The CDR3 nucleotides read TGTGCCAGCAGCCCACGACAGGGGATGAACACTGAAGCTTTCTTT.

The V gene is TRBV2, the J gene TRBJ1-1; D gene unclear. Germline loops: CDR1 SNHLY, CDR2 FYNNEI. This CDR3 is 14 amino acids long. The V end was cut by 5 bases, the J end by 1 base, with 11 bases between. DNA of the CDR3: TGTGCCAGCAGTCCGGTAACCCGGAACACTGAAGCTTTCTTT. This translates into CASSPVTRNTEAFF.

CDR3 sequence: CASSSGLAGTGELFF. CDR3 nucleotide sequence: TGTGCCAGCTCCTCGGGACTAGCAGGCACCGGGGAGCTGTTTTTT. The chain couples TRBV18 to TRBJ2-2; TRBD2 matches 9 bases. Trimming took 6 bases from V and 4 from J; bases not matched to a gene: 6. The CDR3 runs to 15 residues. Germline-derived CDR1 and CDR2 are KGHSH and LQKENI. Based on the CDR3 plus reference TRBV18 and TRBJ2-2, the full variable domain is NAGVMQNPRHLVRRRGQEARLRCSPMKGHSHVYWYRQLPEEGLKFMVYLQKENIIDESGMPKERFSAEFPKEGPSILRIQQVVRGDSAAYFCASSSGLAGTGELFFGEGSRLTVL.

This rearrangement joins TRBV10-2 to TRBJ1-1; no reliable D call. The germline V and J ends were trimmed by 7 bases and 6 bases, with 12 bases remaining between them. Germline values: CDR1 WSHSY, CDR2 SAAADI. The CDR3 covers 12 residues. CDR3 loop: CASTQSGAEAFF. The CDR3 coding sequence is TGCGCCAGCACCCAATCGGGAGCTGAAGCTTTCTTT.

This clone was counted between two and nine times. The V gene is TRBV29-1, the J gene TRBJ2-1; D perhaps matches TRBD1 (5 bases). The V and J ends lost 4 bases and 6 bases respectively, with 10 bases between them. There are 12 residues in the CDR3. Germline CDR1 and CDR2: SQVTM and ANQGSEA. The CDR3 protein is CSVGVGPNEQFF. The CDR3 bases are TGCAGCGTTGGCGTGGGGCCCAATGAGCAGTTCTTC.

The rearrangement uses TRBV30 and TRBJ2-2, with no clear D. The V end was cut by 0 bases, the J end by 1 base, with 3 bases between. The CDR3 contains 13 residues. Germline loops: CDR1 GTSNPN, CDR2 SVGIG (reference sequence). The CDR3 DNA sequence: TGTGCCTGGAGTGTACAGAACACCGGGGAGCTGTTTTTT. This sequence encodes CAWSVQNTGELFF.

Worth noting for this clone: Other DNA sequences in the same sample also yield this CDR3. The chain uses TRBV5-1 and TRBJ2-1; 10 bases map to TRBD2. CDR3 length: 15 residues. The J segment lost 0 bases and the V segment lost 4 bases, leaving 1 base of the junction unmatched. CDR1 and CDR2 from the germline V gene are SGHRS and YFSETQ. As DNA, the CDR3 is TGCGCCAGCAGCCCTAGCGGGAGCTCCTACAATGAGCAGTTCTTC. Its protein product is CASSPSGSSYNEQFF. The whole variable domain, filled in from reference TRBV5-1 and TRBJ2-1, reads KAGVTQTPRYLIKTRGQQVTLSCSPISGHRSVSWYQQTPGQGLQFLFEYFSETQRNKGNFPGRFSGRQFSNSRSEMNVSTLELGDSALYLCASSPSGSSYNEQFFGPGTRLTVL.

DNA for the CDR3: TGCTCAATGCTGGGGGGTTTCTTT. Protein: CSMLGGFF. V and J are TRBV20-1 and TRBJ1-1; D is possibly TRBD1 (5 bases). The CDR3 spans 8 residues. The V gene's germline CDR1 is DFQATT and CDR2 SNEGSKA (reference sequence).

This clone was counted once. The chain couples TRBV29-1 to TRBJ2-3; TRBD1 matches 8 bases. CDR1 is SQVTM and CDR2 is ANQGSEA in the germline V gene. V lost 6 bases and J lost 3; bases outside the gene matches: 5. This CDR3 has 13 residues. CDR3 DNA sequence: TGCAGCGTAAACAGGGGGAGGACAGATACGCAGTATTTT. Its protein is CSVNRGRTDTQYF.

This sequence joins TRBV7-2 and TRBJ2-7; 9 bases map to TRBD2. Germline trimming cut 4 bases from V and 6 bases from J; bases unmatched to any gene: 7. The length of the CDR3 is 14 residues. Germline V gene lookup returns CDR1 SGHTA and CDR2 FQGNSA. This chain's CDR3 is CASSYVVAGVEQYF. In DNA form, the CDR3 reads TGTGCCAGCAGCTACGTGGTAGCGGGAGTCGAGCAGTACTTC.

This sequence joins TRBV5-4 and TRBJ2-7, with TRBD1 matching 11 bases. The germline CDR1 and CDR2 sequences are SGHNT and YYREEE (reference sequence). V lost 0 bases, J lost 4 bases, and 3 bases stayed unmatched. There are 15 residues in the CDR3. CDR3 DNA: TGTGCCAGCAGCTTGGCCGGGACAGGGGGTTACGAGCAGTACTTC. Its translation: CASSLAGTGGYEQYF.

This chain joins TRBV2 and TRBJ2-7; D perhaps matches TRBD1 (6 bases). The CDR3 spans 13 residues. Germline lookup yields CDR1 SNHLY and CDR2 FYNNEI. Between the trimmed V and J ends, which lost 6 bases and 5 bases, there was a span of 14 bases. The CDR3 is CASRGRTVHEQYF. The DNA of the CDR3 is TGTGCCAGCAGAGGCCGGACAGTCCACGAGCAGTACTTC. Full variable domain (missing parts from reference TRBV2 and TRBJ2-7): EPEVTQTPSHQVTQMGQEVILRCVPISNHLYFYWYRQILGQKVEFLVSFYNNEISEKSEIFDDQFSVERPDGSNFTLKIRSTKLEDSAMYFCASRGRTVHEQYFGPGTRLTVT.

The V call is TRBV30, the J call TRBJ1-2; D might be TRBD1 (5 bases). Trimming removed 2 bases from V and 3 bases from J, with 10 bases in between. From germline, CDR1 is GTSNPN and CDR2 SVGIG (reference sequence). The CDR3 extends over 13 amino acids. CDR3 in amino acids: CAWSSGFDYGYTF. In nucleotides, the CDR3 is TGTGCCTGGAGTTCAGGGTTTGACTATGGCTACACCTTC.

This clone showed up just a few times. This sequence joins TRBV7-8 and TRBJ1-2; D unclear. The germline V and J ends were trimmed by 1 base and 2 bases, with 5 bases remaining between them. This CDR3 region has 13 residues. Germline lookup yields CDR1 SGHVS and CDR2 FQNEAQ. CDR3: CASSLGGNYGYTF. As DNA, the CDR3 is TGTGCCAGCAGCTTAGGAGGGAACTATGGCTACACCTTC.

This CDR3 reads CASKSVTDTQYF. The CDR3 region has the DNA TGTGCCAGCAAATCGGTGACAGATACGCAGTATTTT. The chain carries TRBV2 and TRBJ2-3; no definite D call. The CDR3 runs to 12 residues. Germline V CDR1 and CDR2: SNHLY, FYNNEI. V lost 7 bases to trimming and J lost 3 bases, with 8 bases between them.

V and J are TRBV5-1 and TRBJ1-1; D may be TRBD1 (6 bases). V lost 0 bases and J 12 bases, leaving 21 bases between the germline ends. The germline CDR1 and CDR2 sequences are SGHRS and YFSETQ. The length of the CDR3 is 15 residues. CDR3 nucleotide sequence: TGCGCCAGCAGCTTGGCCGATAAACAGGGTGATAATTCTTTCTTT. Translation gives CASSLADKQGDNSFF.

The gene calls are TRBV24-1 and TRBJ2-1; a weak D match, TRBD2 (6 bases). V was trimmed by 3 bases and J by 0 bases, leaving 14 bases between them. Germline-derived CDR1 and CDR2 are KGHDR and SFDVKD. The CDR3 runs 17 residues. The DNA for the CDR3 is TGTGCCACCAGTGATCCTGGACCCGGGGGCTCCTACAATGAGCAGTTCTTC. Translating it yields CATSDPGPGGSYNEQFF.

The CDR3 region has the DNA TGTGCCAGCAGTTTGGGACAGGGGGCTGGTTGCACCTTC. This encodes CASSLGQGAGCTF. The genes are TRBV28 and TRBJ1-2; 12 nucleotides align to TRBD1. The CDR3 contains 13 residues. Germline V gene sequence: CDR1 MDHEN, CDR2 SYDVKM. Losses at the gene ends were 3 bases for V and 13 bases for J; bases not matched to a gene: 6.

This chain uses TRBV2 with TRBJ1-2; D is possibly TRBD1 (6 bases). CDR1 SNHLY and CDR2 FYNNEI come from the germline V gene. CDR3 size: 13 residues. V dropped 5 bases and J dropped 6 bases, with 13 bases sitting between them. The CDR3 protein is CASSIDRSDGYTF. DNA of the CDR3: TGTGCCAGCAGTATCGACAGGTCCGATGGCTACACCTTC.

Only one count was recorded for this clone. The chain carries TRBV5-6 and TRBJ1-4; TRBD1 agrees at 7 bases. The CDR3 is 14 amino acids. Germline values: CDR1 SGHDT, CDR2 YYEEEE. V lost 2 bases to trimming and J lost 4 bases; unmatched junction nucleotides: 2. The CDR3 loop is CASSLGQVNEKLFF. The CDR3 coding sequence is TGTGCCAGCAGCTTAGGACAGGTTAATGAAAAACTGTTTTTT. The full variable domain, its missing parts supplied by reference TRBV5-6 and TRBJ1-4, is DAGVTQSPTHLIKTRGQQVTLRCSPKSGHDTVSWYQQALGQGPQFIFQYYEEEERQRGNFPDRFSGHQFPNYSSELNVNALLLGDSALYLCASSLGQVNEKLFFGSGTQLSVL.

This chain joins TRBV28 and TRBJ1-1, with D maybe TRBD1 (5 bases). With 6 bases removed from V and 3 bases from J, the gap between germline ends came to 17 bases. Germline CDR1 is MDHEN and CDR2 is SYDVKM. The CDR3 runs to 15 residues. CDR3 sequence reads: CASRGTGGGDTEAFF. CDR3 DNA: TGTGCCAGCAGGGGGACTGGGGGAGGGGACACTGAAGCTTTCTTT.

The rearrangement links TRBV3-1 (or the pseudogene TRBV3-2) to TRBJ1-1; D might be TRBD1 (6 bases). CDR3 length: 13 amino acids. Per the germline V gene, CDR1 is LGHDT and CDR2 is YNNKEL (reference sequence). V dropped 3 bases and J dropped 5 bases, with 10 bases sitting between them. The CDR3 region has the DNA TGTGCCAGCAGCCAGAGACAGGTGACTGAAGCTTTCTTT. Protein: CASSQRQVTEAFF.

The chain recombines TRBV5-4 with TRBJ2-5; 9 positions match TRBD2. The CDR3 contains 15 residues. Germline trimming cut 0 bases from V and 5 bases from J; bases unmatched to any gene: 5. Germline CDR1 SGHNT, CDR2 YYREEE (reference sequence). CDR3 protein: CASSLGAGGGETQYF. CDR3 DNA sequence: TGTGCCAGCAGCTTGGGAGCGGGAGGCGGGGAGACCCAGTACTTC.

CDR3 sequence (DNA): TGTGCCAGCAGTGAATGGGGCCTGATAAATCAGCCCCAGCATTTT. Amino acid sequence: CASSEWGLINQPQHF. The chain links TRBV2 to TRBJ1-5, with D perhaps TRBD1 (5 bases). The CDR3 sequence is 15 residues long. Looked up from germline, CDR1 is SNHLY and CDR2 is FYNNEI. V was pared by 2 bases and J by 4 bases, with 12 bases between. Full variable domain (missing parts from reference TRBV2 and TRBJ1-5): EPEVTQTPSHQVTQMGQEVILRCVPISNHLYFYWYRQILGQKVEFLVSFYNNEISEKSEIFDDQFSVERPDGSNFTLKIRSTKLEDSAMYFCASSEWGLINQPQHFGDGTRLSIL.